The sequence of this T cell receptor (beta chain) was determined in a study of blood T cell repertoires in COVID-19. Study as a whole: T cells, B-cell-depleted T cells, or PBMCs provided the cDNA or gDNA that served as material.

This clone was counted only a few times. Original handling: Amplified reference gene primers provided the basis for estimating nucleated cell counts. Using immunoSEQ multiplex PCR, the repertoire was profiled, and TCRdb retains in-frame clones only, with some absent. V, J and clone size derive from that table, while D and trimming were established from the DNA sequence. The sample holds about 310,000 clones, around 90% seen once. The CDR3 has 13 amino acids. V was pared by 5 bases and J by 6 bases, with 11 bases between. The V gene's germline CDR1 is LNHDA and CDR2 SQIVND (reference sequence). Specimen: peripheral blood. The chain employs TRBV19 and TRBJ1-5; tentative D call: TRBD1 (5 bases). The sequence was collected from a man aged 45-65 years with active or convalescent COVID-19. CDR3 amino acids: CASSDQGSQPQHF. CDR3 nucleotide sequence: TGTGCCAGTAGTGATCAGGGTTCTCAGCCCCAGCATTTT.